This T cell receptor (beta chain) emerged from a study of blood T cell repertoires in COVID-19. The CDR3 contains 13 residues. Trimming at V came to 6 bases and at J to 5 bases, leaving 5 bases not matched to a gene. Assay used: immunoSEQ multiplex PCR; TCRdb lists only in-frame clones, some missing. Here the sample spans around 77,000 clones, over 80% being singletons. What was sequenced was peripheral blood. The rearrangement uses TRBV12-3 or TRBV12-4 and TRBJ2-5; TRBD1 aligns across 8 bases. This TCR derives from a human donor in a cohort sampled during active COVID-19. The CDR3 DNA reads as TGTGCCAGCAGACGACAGGGGTGGGAGACCCAGTACTTC. It encodes CASRRQGWETQYF.